This T cell receptor beta chain was retrieved from a study of identical twins' blood T cells. Sample barcodes were added at both library ends during cDNA synthesis. A single record per CDR3 protein comes from TCRdb applying MiXCR to the 5' RACE reads. The data hold around 380,000 distinct CDR3 sequences, with 25% to 35% observed a single time. Germline-derived CDR1 and CDR2 are MGHDK and SYGVNS. The ends were cut back, 4 bases at V and 16 bases at J, with 17 bases in the middle. The CDR3 totals 13 residues. Three pairs of healthy female monozygous twins were the donors. Likely shared infections and vaccines: all three twin pairs were reared together. Only a few counts were recorded for this clonotype.

The sequence derives from a woman aged 18 to 50 in good health. The chain carries TRBV25-1 and TRBJ1-6; no definite D call. Sequenced: PBMCs. CDR3: CASSANSLAKLHF. The CDR3 DNA reads as TGTGCCAGCAGTGCCAACAGCCTCGCGAAGCTCCACTTT.